This T cell receptor (beta chain) was documented in a study of T cell repertoires in cytomegalovirus infection. Ten or more counts support this clonotype. TCRdb re-called the reads with MiXCR, one entry per CDR3 protein. The repertoire holds some 320,000 distinct CDR3 sequences, with more than 8% as singletons. This clonotype was obtained from a human donor in good health (CMV status not recorded). Some clones in this sample may be carry-over from other donors' samples. The sequenced sample consisted of PBMCs.

The CDR3 nucleotides read TGTGCCAGCAGCCCGGGCGGCGGGAGGTACACCGGGGAGCTGTTTTTT. Translation: CASSPGGGRYTGELFF. The rearrangement uses TRBV7-2 and TRBJ2-2; 8 nucleotides align to TRBD2. Trimming at V came to 5 bases and at J to 3 bases, leaving 8 bases not matched to a gene. This CDR3 has 16 amino acids. In germline, CDR1 is SGHTA, CDR2 FQGNSA.